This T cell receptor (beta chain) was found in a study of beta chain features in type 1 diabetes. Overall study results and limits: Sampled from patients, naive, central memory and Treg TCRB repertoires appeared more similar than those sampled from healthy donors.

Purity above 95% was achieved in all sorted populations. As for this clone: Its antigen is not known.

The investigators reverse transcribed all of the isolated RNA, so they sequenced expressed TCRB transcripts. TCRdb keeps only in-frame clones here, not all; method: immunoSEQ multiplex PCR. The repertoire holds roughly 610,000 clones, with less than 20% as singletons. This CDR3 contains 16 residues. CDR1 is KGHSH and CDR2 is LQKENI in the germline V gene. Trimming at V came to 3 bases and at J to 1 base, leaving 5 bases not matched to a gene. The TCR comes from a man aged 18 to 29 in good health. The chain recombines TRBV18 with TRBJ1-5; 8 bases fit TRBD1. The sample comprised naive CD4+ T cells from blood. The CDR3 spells CASSPLDRASNQPQHF. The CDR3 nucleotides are TGTGCCAGCTCACCCTTGGACAGGGCAAGCAATCAGCCCCAGCATTTT.